This T cell receptor beta chain emerged from a study of T cell repertoires in cytomegalovirus infection. As for the study in general: Epitope selection comprised recently identified HLA-C-restricted CMV epitopes and well-studied HLA-B-restricted CMV epitopes. TCR beta signatures that were public indicated CMV infection and matching HLA type.

Study-level points and caveats: The ex vivo response was dominated by HLA-C-restricted CMV-specific TCR beta clonotypes. People with CMV and the relevant HLA were identified by cumulative public TCR beta family frequency.

CDR1 and CDR2 from the germline V gene are MNHNS and SASEGT. After removal of 7 bases from V and 4 bases from J, the junction contained 8 bases not matched to a gene. This CDR3 has 15 residues. Each CDR3 protein gets one entry after TCRdb re-called the reads with MiXCR. The data show about 500,000 distinct CDR3 sequences, with 30% to 40% seen just once and 17% held by the top ten. This clonotype has just a few counts. Its specificity is not known. The sequence was obtained from a human donor in good health (CMV status not recorded). Some clones in this sample may be carry-over from other donors' samples. The material was cultured PBMCs, obtained from culture after CMV antigen stimulation. This chain links TRBV6-1 with TRBJ2-1, with 9 bases lining up with TRBD2. The CDR3 nucleotides are TGTGCCAGCATTCTTCTAGCGGGACCTTACAATGAGCAGTTCTTC. It is translated as CASILLAGPYNEQFF.